This T cell receptor (beta chain) is from a study of T cell changes during pregnancy in multiple sclerosis (dated by TCRdb to the late 2010s). General notes on the study: The study looked at changes in the T cell repertoire across pregnancy in women with multiple sclerosis.

This clone was observed a single time. The antigen it binds to is not known. No much larger clone exists at a distance of one base, and base qualities are not known. Library method: the immunoSEQ multiplex PCR assay. Entries here come from immuneACCESS through TCRdb and include only in-frame sequences with V and J called. Some clones fail to appear in such tables; in the studies checked, an unresolved V gene covers under half of the shortfall, and the cause of the remainder is unknown. The sample table shows tens of thousands of clones, and 88% are seen once. The ten largest make up less than 1.5% of the sample. Relative to germline, V is 1 base shorter and J is 4 bases shorter, with 13 bases between their ends. From a lookup of the germline V gene (reference sequence), CDR1 and CDR2 are SEHNR and FQNEAQ. Spanning cysteine to phenylalanine, the CDR3 consists of 15 amino acids. Only the CDR3 region is kept as DNA, spanning 45 bases read in frame from base 1.

In this chain, TRBV7-9 is recombined with TRBJ1-1; TRBD1 is perhaps the D gene, given 5 matching bases. Material: CD4+ T cells from peripheral blood mononuclear cells, obtained before pregnancy. The clonotype originates from a female donor with multiple sclerosis, enrolled in a pregnancy study. The nucleotide sequence is TGTGCCAGCAGCTTAGTTTCAGGGAAAGCCACTGAAGCTTTCTTT. Translated, this is CASSLVSGKATEAFF. With the portions outside the CDR3 filled from the reference TRBV7-9 and TRBJ1-1 genes, the complete variable region becomes DTGVSQNPRHKITKRGQNVTFRCDPISEHNRLYWYRQTLGQGPEFLTYFQNEAQLEKSRLLSDRFSAERPKGSFSTLEIQRTEQGDSAMYLCASSLVSGKATEAFFGQGTRLTVV.